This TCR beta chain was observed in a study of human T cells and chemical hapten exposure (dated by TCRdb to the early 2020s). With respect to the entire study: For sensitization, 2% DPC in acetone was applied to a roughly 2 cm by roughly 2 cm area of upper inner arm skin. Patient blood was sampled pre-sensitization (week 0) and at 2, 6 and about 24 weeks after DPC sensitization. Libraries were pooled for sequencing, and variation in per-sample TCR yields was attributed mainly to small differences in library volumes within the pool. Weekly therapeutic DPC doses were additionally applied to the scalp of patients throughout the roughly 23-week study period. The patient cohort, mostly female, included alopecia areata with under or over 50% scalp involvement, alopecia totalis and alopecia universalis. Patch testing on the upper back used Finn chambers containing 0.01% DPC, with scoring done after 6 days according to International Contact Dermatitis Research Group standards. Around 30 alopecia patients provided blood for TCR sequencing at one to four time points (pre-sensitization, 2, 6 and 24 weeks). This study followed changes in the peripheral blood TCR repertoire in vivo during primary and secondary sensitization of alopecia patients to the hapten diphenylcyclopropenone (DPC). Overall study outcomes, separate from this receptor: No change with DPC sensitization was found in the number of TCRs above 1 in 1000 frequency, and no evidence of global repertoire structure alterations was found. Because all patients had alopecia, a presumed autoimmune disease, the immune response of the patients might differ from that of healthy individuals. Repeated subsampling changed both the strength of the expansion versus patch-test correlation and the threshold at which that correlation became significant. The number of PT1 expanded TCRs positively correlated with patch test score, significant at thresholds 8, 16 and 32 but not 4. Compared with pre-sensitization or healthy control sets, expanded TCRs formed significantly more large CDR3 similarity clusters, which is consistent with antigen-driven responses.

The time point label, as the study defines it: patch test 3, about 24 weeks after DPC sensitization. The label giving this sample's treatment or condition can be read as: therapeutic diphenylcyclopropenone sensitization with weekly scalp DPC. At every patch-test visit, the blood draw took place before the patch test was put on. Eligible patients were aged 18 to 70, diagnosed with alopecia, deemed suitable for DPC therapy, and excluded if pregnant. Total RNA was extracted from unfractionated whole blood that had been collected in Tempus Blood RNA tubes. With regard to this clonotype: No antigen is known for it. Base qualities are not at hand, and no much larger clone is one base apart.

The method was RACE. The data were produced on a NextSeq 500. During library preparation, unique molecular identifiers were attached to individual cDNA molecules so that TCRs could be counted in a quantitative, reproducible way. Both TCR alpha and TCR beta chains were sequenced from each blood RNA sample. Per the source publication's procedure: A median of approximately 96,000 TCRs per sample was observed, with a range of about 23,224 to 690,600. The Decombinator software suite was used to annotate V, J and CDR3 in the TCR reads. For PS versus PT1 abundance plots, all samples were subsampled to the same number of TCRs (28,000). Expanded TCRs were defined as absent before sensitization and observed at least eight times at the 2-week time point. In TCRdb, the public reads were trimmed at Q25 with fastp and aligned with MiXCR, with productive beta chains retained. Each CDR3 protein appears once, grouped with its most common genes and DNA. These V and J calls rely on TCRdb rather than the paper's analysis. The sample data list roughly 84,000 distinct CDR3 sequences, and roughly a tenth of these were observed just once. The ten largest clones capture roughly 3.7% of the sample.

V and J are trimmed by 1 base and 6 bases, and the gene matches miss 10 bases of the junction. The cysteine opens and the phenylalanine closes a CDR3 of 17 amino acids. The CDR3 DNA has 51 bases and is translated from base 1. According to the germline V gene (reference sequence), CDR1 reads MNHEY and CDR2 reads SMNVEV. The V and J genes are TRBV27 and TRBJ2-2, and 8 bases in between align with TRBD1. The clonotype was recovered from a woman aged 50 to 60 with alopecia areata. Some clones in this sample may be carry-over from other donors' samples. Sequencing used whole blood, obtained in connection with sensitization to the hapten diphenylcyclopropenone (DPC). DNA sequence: TGTGCCAGCAGTTTATGGAGAGGACAGGGCCTTCCCGGGGAGCTGTTTTTT. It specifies CASSLWRGQGLPGELFF.